This section outlines one T cell receptor beta chain sequence together with its context. Methods used by the authors: Amplification of reference gene primers was used by the study to estimate nucleated cell counts. Only in-frame clones appear in the TCRdb table, and some are missing; sequencing was by immunoSEQ multiplex PCR. The V and J calls and clone size were taken over from that table, and D and trimming were inferred from the DNA. The table lists approximately 300,000 clones, more than 80% of them singletons. This sample stems from a study of blood T cell repertoires in COVID-19. Across the study: Samples of COVID-19 (acute and convalescent) were obtained from the United States, Italy and Spain. T cells, B-cell-depleted T cells, or PBMCs supplied cDNA or gDNA.

There are 18 residues in the CDR3. Per germline, CDR1 MGHRA and CDR2 YSYEKL. V lost 3 bases, J lost 0 bases, and 17 bases lay in between. This sequence joins TRBV4-1 and TRBJ1-4, with no clear D. This receptor was obtained from a man between 18 and 35 years old who had recovered from COVID-19. Sequenced: peripheral blood. The CDR3: CASSHSTPSLATNEKLFF. CDR3 nucleotides: TGCGCCAGCAGCCACTCGACACCCAGCCTTGCAACTAATGAAAAACTGTTTTTT.